This T cell receptor beta chain was recorded in a study of blood T cell repertoires in COVID-19. In the study overall: Sample material is recorded as cDNA or gDNA derived from T cells, B-cell-depleted T cells, or PBMCs.

The data were produced by immunoSEQ multiplex PCR, yet TCRdb's version contains in-frame clones alone and is incomplete. The data hold over 110,000 clones, with about 76% observed a single time. The TCR comes from a human donor in a cohort sampled during active COVID-19. The specimen was peripheral blood.

Written as DNA, the CDR3 is TGTGCCAGTAGCAACAGGGAACTAAGCAATCAGCCCCAGCATTTT. This sequence encodes CASSNRELSNQPQHF. The rearrangement uses TRBV19 and TRBJ1-5, with a possible D match to TRBD1 (6 bases). Per germline, CDR1 LNHDA and CDR2 SQIVND (reference sequence). The CDR3 has 15 residues. V was clipped by 6 bases and J by 1 base, with 13 bases between them.